These T cell receptor beta chains were read from a single sample in a study of T cells after yellow fever vaccination. Each CDR3 protein gets one entry after TCRdb re-called the 5' RACE reads with MiXCR. The table shows roughly 300,000 distinct CDR3 sequences, with around 7.3% occurring only once. The sequencing used PBMCs, collected 35 to 50 days after the first yellow fever vaccination. These receptors were obtained from a man aged 18 to 35 who received the YFV17D yellow fever vaccine. CDR3s include the opening cysteine and the closing phenylalanine or tryptophan. Fields, in order: CDR3 length, J gene, clone size, D gene, V gene, CDR3 protein, CDR3 DNA. D genes are given only for firm matches. For some rows the clone size is stated as once, few or many, or as a class when expanded; others skip it.

CDR3 length: 18; J gene: TRBJ2-1; clone size: few; D gene: TRBD2; V gene: TRBV28; CDR3 protein: CASSLSWLLWTSGHEQFF; CDR3 DNA: TGTGCCAGCAGTTTAAGTTGGCTCCTTTGGACTAGTGGCCATGAGCAGTTCTTC
CDR3 length: 20; J gene: TRBJ2-1; clone size: -; D gene: TRBD2; V gene: TRBV11-2; CDR3 protein: CASSLYSFAGVINTYNEQFF; CDR3 DNA: TGTGCCAGCAGCCTCTACTCCTTTGCGGGGGTGATAAATACCTACAATGAGCAGTTCTTC
CDR3 length: 15; J gene: TRBJ1-1; clone size: -; D gene: -; V gene: TRBV4-3; CDR3 protein: CASSQDGAFGREAFF; CDR3 DNA: TGCGCCAGCAGCCAAGATGGAGCGTTTGGCCGAGAAGCTTTCTTT
CDR3 length: 13; J gene: TRBJ1-6; clone size: -; D gene: -; V gene: TRBV5-1; CDR3 protein: CASSGQGHSPLHF; CDR3 DNA: TGCGCCAGCAGCGGCCAGGGACATTCACCCCTCCACTTT
CDR3 length: 18; J gene: TRBJ2-5; clone size: -; D gene: TRBD1; V gene: TRBV4-1; CDR3 protein: CASSQLWVLTGGQETQYF; CDR3 DNA: TGCGCCAGCAGCCAGTTATGGGTGTTGACAGGGGGCCAAGAGACCCAGTACTTC
CDR3 length: 16; J gene: TRBJ2-1; clone size: -; D gene: TRBD2; V gene: TRBV3-1; CDR3 protein: CASSQDQSGGADEQFF; CDR3 DNA: TGTGCCAGCAGCCAAGATCAGAGCGGGGGGGCCGATGAGCAGTTCTTC
CDR3 length: 15; J gene: TRBJ1-6; clone size: few; D gene: -; V gene: TRBV25-1; CDR3 protein: CASSEETSYNSPLHF; CDR3 DNA: TGTGCCAGCAGTGAGGAGACCTCCTATAATTCACCCCTCCACTTT
CDR3 length: 15; J gene: TRBJ2-1; clone size: -; D gene: TRBD2; V gene: TRBV2; CDR3 protein: CASGDQAGGGNEQFF; CDR3 DNA: TGTGCCAGCGGAGATCAGGCGGGGGGAGGCAATGAGCAGTTCTTC
CDR3 length: 13; J gene: TRBJ2-7; clone size: -; D gene: TRBD1; V gene: TRBV6-2/TRBV6-3; CDR3 protein: CASTDRSHYEQYF; CDR3 DNA: TGTGCCAGCACGGACAGGTCGCACTACGAGCAGTACTTC
CDR3 length: 13; J gene: TRBJ2-1; clone size: many; D gene: TRBD2; V gene: TRBV7-2; CDR3 protein: CASSLFQRGEQFF; CDR3 DNA: TGTGCCAGCAGCTTATTTCAGCGGGGCGAGCAGTTCTTC
CDR3 length: 18; J gene: TRBJ2-1; clone size: -; D gene: -; V gene: TRBV7-8; CDR3 protein: CASSLALRFGPRFNEQFF; CDR3 DNA: TGTGCCAGCAGCTTAGCGCTACGTTTCGGACCAAGATTCAATGAGCAGTTCTTC
CDR3 length: 15; J gene: TRBJ2-5; clone size: few; D gene: TRBD2; V gene: TRBV4-3; CDR3 protein: CASSHRLAGMETQYF; CDR3 DNA: TGCGCCAGCAGTCATAGACTAGCGGGGATGGAGACCCAGTACTTC
CDR3 length: 14; J gene: TRBJ2-7; clone size: -; D gene: TRBD1; V gene: TRBV5-6; CDR3 protein: CASSWGDRLDEQYF; CDR3 DNA: TGTGCCAGCAGCTGGGGGGACAGGCTGGACGAGCAGTACTTC
CDR3 length: 15; J gene: TRBJ1-5; clone size: many; D gene: TRBD1; V gene: TRBV7-2; CDR3 protein: CASSAQGNSNQPQHF; CDR3 DNA: TGTGCCAGCAGCGCACAGGGGAATAGCAATCAGCCCCAGCATTTT
CDR3 length: 15; J gene: TRBJ1-4; clone size: few; D gene: -; V gene: TRBV20-1; CDR3 protein: CSARAGLAANEKLFF; CDR3 DNA: TGCAGTGCTAGGGCGGGACTCGCGGCTAATGAAAAACTGTTTTTT
CDR3 length: 14; J gene: TRBJ2-3; clone size: many; D gene: -; V gene: TRBV7-2; CDR3 protein: CAKRGGASTDTQYF; CDR3 DNA: TGTGCCAAAAGGGGGGGAGCTAGCACAGATACGCAGTATTTT
CDR3 length: 15; J gene: TRBJ2-3; clone size: -; D gene: -; V gene: TRBV6-4; CDR3 protein: CASSDGGWGTDTQYF; CDR3 DNA: TGTGCCAGCAGTGACGGCGGGTGGGGCACAGATACGCAGTATTTT